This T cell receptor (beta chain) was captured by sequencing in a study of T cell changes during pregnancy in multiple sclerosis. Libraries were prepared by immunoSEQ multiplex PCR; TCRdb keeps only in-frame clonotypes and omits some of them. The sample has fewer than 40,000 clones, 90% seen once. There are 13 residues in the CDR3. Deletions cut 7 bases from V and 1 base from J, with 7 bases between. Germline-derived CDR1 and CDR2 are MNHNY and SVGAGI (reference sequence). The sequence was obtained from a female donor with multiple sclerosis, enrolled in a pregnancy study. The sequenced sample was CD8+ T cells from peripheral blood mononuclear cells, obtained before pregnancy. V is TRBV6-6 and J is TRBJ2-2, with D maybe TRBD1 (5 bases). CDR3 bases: TGTGCCAGCACTGACAGGAACACCGGGGAGCTGTTTTTT. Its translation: CASTDRNTGELFF.